Detailed here is one TCR beta chain. The antigen is not known. Here immunoSEQ multiplex PCR was the method, and the copy in TCRdb shows in-frame clones only, minus some. The sample holds 90,000 to 120,000 clones, approximately 86% seen once. This CDR3 region has 17 residues. V shed 1 base and J 2 bases; nucleotides not matched to a gene: 5. Germline values: CDR1 SGHRS, CDR2 YFSETQ. This sample is part of a study of graft-versus-host responses after intestinal transplantation. Study-level background: Transplants were multivisceral, liver-intestinal, or isolated intestinal. Each recipient received anti-thymocyte globulin induction, then tacrolimus and steroids for approximately 3 years.

General study findings and limits: The marrow of recipients harbored GvH clones, and ileum or blood showed some of them first. Patients who carried graft-donor T cell macrochimerism also had high graft-versus-host to host-versus-graft clonal ratios in their allografts.

The rearrangement links TRBV5-1 to TRBJ2-1, with TRBD2 identical over 11 bases. This TCR was sampled from a human donor who was the organ donor for an intestinal transplant. This material consisted of unstimulated CD4+ T cells sorted from spleen or lymph node cells, taken before transplant. CDR3 nucleotide sequence: TGCGCCAGCAGCTTGTCGAATAGCGGGAGGGCCTACAATGAGCAGTTCTTC. It is translated as CASSLSNSGRAYNEQFF. Filled out from reference TRBV5-1 and TRBJ2-1, the complete variable domain reads KAGVTQTPRYLIKTRGQQVTLSCSPISGHRSVSWYQQTPGQGLQFLFEYFSETQRNKGNFPGRFSGRQFSNSRSEMNVSTLELGDSALYLCASSLSNSGRAYNEQFFGPGTRLTVL.